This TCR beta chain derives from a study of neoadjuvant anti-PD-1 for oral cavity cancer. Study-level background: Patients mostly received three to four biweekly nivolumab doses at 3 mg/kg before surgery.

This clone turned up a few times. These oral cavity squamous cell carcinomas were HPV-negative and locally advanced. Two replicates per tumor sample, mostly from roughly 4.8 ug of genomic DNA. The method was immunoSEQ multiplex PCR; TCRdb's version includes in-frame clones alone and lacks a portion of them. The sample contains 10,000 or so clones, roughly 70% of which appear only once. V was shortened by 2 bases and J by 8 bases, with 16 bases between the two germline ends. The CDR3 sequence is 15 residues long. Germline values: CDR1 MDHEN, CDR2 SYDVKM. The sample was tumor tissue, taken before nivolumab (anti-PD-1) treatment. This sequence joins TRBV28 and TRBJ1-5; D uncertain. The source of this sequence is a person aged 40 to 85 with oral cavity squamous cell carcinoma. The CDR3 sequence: CASSLPQHNEKPQHF. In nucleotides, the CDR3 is TGTGCCAGCAGTTTACCCCAGCACAATGAGAAGCCCCAGCATTTT. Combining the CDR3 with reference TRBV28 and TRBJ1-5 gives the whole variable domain DVKVTQSSRYLVKRTGEKVFLECVQDMDHENMFWYRQDPGLGLRLIYFSYDVKMKEKGDIPEGYSVSREKKERFSLILESASTNQTSMYLCASSLPQHNEKPQHFGDGTRLSIL.